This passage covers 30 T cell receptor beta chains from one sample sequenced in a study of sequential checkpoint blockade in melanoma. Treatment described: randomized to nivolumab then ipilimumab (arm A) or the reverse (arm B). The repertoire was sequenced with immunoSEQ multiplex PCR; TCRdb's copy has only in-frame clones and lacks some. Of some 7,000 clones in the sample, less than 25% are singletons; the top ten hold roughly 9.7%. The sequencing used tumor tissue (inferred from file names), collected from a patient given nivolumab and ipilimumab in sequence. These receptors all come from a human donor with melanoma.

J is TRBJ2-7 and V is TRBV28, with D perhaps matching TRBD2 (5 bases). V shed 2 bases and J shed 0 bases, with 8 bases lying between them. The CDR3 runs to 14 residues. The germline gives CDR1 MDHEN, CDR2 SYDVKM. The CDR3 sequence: CASSLGSGSYEQYV. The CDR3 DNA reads TGTGCCAGCAGTTTAGGGAGTGGCTCCTACGAGCAGTACGTC.

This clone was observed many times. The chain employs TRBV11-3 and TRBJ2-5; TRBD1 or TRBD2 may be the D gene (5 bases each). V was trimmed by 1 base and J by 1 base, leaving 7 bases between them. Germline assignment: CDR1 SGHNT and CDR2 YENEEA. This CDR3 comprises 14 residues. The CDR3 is CASSLGGPQETQYF. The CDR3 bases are TGTGCCAGCAGCTTAGGGGGACCCCAAGAGACCCAGTACTTC.

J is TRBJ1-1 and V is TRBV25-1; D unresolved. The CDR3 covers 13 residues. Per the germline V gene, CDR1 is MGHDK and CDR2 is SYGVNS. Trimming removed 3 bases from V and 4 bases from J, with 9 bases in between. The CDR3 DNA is TGTGCCAGCAGTGATGAACTAGGCACTGAAGCTTTCTTT. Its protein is CASSDELGTEAFF. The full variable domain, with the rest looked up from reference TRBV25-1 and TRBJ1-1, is EADIYQTPRYLVIGTGKKITLECSQTMGHDKMYWYQQDPGMELHLIHYSYGVNSTEKGDLSSESTVSRIRTEHFPLTLESARPSHTSQYLCASSDELGTEAFFGQGTRLTVV.

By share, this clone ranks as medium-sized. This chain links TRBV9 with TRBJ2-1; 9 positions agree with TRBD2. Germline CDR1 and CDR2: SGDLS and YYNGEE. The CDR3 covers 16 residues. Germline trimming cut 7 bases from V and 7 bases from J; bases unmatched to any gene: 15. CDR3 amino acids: CASGLASGNVWNEQFF. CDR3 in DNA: TGTGCCAGCGGCCTAGCTAGCGGGAACGTCTGGAATGAGCAGTTCTTC.

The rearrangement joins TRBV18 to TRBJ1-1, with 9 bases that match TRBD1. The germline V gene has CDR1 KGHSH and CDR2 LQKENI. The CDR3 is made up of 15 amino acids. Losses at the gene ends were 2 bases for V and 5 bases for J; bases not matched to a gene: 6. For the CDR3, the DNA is TGTGCCAGCTCACCATATGGGACAGGGCCGACTGAAGCTTTCTTT. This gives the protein CASSPYGTGPTEAFF.

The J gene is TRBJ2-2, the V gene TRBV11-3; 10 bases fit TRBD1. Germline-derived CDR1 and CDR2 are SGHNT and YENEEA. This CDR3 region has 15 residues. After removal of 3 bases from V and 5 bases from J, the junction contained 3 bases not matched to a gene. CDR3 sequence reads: CASSFGTGETGELFF. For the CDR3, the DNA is TGTGCCAGCAGCTTTGGGACAGGGGAAACCGGGGAGCTGTTTTTT.

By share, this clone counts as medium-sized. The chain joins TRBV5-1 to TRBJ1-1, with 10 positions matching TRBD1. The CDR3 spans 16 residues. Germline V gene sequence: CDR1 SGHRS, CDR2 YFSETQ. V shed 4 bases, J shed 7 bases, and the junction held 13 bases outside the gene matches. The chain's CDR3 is CASSPRTGGTGGEAFF. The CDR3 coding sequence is TGCGCCAGCAGCCCCCGGACAGGGGGTACGGGGGGTGAAGCTTTCTTT.

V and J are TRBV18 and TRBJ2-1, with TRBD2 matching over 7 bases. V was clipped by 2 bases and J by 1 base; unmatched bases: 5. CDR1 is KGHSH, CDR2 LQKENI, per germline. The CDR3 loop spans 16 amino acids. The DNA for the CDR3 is TGTGCCAGCTCACCAATGACGGGAGGATCCTACAATGAGCAGTTCTTC. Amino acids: CASSPMTGGSYNEQFF.

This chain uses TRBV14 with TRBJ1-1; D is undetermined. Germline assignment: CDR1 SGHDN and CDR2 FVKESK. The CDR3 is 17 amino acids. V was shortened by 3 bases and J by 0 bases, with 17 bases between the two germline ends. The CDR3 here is CASSHVRSSGLNTEAFF. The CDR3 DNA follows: TGTGCCAGCAGCCACGTCAGGAGCAGCGGATTGAACACTGAAGCTTTCTTT.

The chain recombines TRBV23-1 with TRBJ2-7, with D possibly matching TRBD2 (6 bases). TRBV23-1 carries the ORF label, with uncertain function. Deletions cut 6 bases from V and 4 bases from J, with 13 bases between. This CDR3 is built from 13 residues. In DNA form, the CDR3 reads TGCGCCAGCAGCTTGGAGGGCACTTACGAGCAGTACGTC. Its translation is CASSLEGTYEQYV.

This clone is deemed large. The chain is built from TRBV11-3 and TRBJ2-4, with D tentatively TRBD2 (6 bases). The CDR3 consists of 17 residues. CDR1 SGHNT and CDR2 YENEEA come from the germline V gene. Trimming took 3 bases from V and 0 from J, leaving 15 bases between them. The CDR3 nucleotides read TGTGCCAGCAGCTTTGAACTAGCTGATATAGCCAAAAACATTCAGTACTTC. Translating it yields CASSFELADIAKNIQYF.

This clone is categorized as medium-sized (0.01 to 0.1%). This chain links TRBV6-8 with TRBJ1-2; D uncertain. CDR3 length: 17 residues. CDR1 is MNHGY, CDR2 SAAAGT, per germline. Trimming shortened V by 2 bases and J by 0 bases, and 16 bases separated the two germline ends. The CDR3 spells CASSYLGSLGSNYGYTF. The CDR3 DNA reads TGTGCCAGCAGTTACCTGGGAAGCCTCGGCTCTAACTATGGCTACACCTTC.

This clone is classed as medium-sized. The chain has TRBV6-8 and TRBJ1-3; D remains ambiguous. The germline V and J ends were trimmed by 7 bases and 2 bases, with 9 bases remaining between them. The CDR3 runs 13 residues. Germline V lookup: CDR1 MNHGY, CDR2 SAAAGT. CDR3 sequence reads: CASTPAAGNTIYF. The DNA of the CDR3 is TGTGCCAGCACCCCGGCCGCTGGAAACACCATATATTTT.

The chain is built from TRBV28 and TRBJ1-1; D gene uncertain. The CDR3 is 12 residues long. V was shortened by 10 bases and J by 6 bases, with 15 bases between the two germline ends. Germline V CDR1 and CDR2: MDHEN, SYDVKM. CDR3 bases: TGTGCCACCCTCGGGCCCGTAGCTGAAGCTTTCTTT. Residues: CATLGPVAEAFF.

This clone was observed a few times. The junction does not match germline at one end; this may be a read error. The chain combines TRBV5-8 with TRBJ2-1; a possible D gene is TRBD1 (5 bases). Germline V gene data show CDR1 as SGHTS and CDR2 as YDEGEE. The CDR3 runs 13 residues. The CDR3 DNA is TGTGCTAGCAGCTTAGGACAACGGGCTGAGCAGTTCTTC. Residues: CASSLGQRAEQFF.

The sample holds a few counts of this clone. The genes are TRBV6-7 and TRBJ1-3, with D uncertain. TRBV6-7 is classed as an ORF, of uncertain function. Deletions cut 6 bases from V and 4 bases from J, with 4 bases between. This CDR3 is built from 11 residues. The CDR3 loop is CASRTGNTIYF. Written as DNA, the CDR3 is TGTGCCAGCAGGACGGGAAACACCATATATTTT.

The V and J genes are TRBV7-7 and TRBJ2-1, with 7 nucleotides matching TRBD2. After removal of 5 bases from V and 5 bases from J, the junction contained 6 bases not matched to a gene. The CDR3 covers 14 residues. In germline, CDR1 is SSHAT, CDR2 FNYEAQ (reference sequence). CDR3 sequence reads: CASSPRRGNNEQFF. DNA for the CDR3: TGTGCCAGCAGCCCTCGGCGGGGGAACAATGAGCAGTTCTTC.

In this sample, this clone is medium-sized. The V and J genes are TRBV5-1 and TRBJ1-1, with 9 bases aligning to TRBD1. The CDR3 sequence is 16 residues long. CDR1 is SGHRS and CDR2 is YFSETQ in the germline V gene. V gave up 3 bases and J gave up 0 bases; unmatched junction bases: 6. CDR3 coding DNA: TGCGCCAGCAGCTCCGGACAGGGGATAATGAACACTGAAGCTTTCTTT. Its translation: CASSSGQGIMNTEAFF.

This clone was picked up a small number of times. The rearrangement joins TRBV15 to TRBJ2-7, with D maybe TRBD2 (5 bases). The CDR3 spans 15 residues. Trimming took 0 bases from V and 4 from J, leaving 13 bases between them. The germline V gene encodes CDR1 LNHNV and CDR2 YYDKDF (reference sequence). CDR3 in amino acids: CATSRDRGLPYEQYV. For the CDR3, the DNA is TGTGCCACCAGCAGAGATAGAGGACTCCCTTACGAGCAGTACGTC.

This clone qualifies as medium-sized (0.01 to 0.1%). The CDR3 loop is CASRLSGDHNEQFF. CDR3 DNA sequence: TGTGCCAGCAGGCTAAGCGGGGACCACAATGAGCAGTTCTTC. The chain recombines TRBV9 with TRBJ2-1; 7 nucleotides agree with TRBD2. This CDR3 is built from 14 residues. Losses at the gene ends were 5 bases for V and 5 bases for J; bases not matched to a gene: 7. Germline CDR1 and CDR2: SGDLS and YYNGEE.

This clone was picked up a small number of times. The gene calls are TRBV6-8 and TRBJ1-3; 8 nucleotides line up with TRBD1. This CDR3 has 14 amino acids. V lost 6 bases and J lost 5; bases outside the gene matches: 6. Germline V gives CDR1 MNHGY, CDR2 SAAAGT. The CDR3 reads CASRPQGARNTIYF. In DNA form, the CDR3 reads TGTGCCAGCAGACCGCAGGGGGCGAGAAACACCATATATTTT.

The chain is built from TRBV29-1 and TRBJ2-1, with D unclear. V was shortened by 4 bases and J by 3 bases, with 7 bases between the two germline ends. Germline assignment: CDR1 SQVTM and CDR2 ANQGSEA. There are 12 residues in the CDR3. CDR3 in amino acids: CSVGTHYNEQFF. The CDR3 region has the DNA TGCAGCGTTGGGACGCACTACAATGAGCAGTTCTTC.

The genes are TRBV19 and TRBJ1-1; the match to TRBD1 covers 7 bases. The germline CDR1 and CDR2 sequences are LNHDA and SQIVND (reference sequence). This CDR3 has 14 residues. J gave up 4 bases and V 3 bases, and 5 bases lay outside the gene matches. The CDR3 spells CASSMWDSGTEAFF. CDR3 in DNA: TGTGCCAGTAGTATGTGGGACAGCGGCACTGAAGCTTTCTTT. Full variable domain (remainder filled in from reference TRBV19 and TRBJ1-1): DGGITQSPKYLFRKEGQNVTLSCEQNLNHDAMYWYRQDPGQGLRLIYYSQIVNDFQKGDIAEGYSVSREKKESFPLTVTSAQKNPTAFYLCASSMWDSGTEAFFGQGTRLTVV.

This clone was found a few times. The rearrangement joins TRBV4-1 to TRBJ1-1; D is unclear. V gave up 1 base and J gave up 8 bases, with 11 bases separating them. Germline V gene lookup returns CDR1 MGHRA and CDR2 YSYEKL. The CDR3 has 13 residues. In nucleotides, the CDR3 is TGCGCCAGCAGCCAAGGTACGACGGACGAAGCTTTCTTT. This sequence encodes CASSQGTTDEAFF.

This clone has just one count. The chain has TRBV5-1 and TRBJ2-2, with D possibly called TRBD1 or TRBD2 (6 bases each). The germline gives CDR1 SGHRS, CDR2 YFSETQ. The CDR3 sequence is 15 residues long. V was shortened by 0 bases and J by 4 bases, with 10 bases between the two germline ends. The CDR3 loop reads CASSLGGASTGELFF. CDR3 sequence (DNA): TGCGCCAGCAGCTTGGGGGGGGCGAGCACCGGGGAGCTGTTTTTT.

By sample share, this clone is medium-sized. Here the CDR3 reads CASTRVSGNQPQHF. The CDR3 nucleotides are TGTGCCAGCACCCGAGTCAGCGGCAATCAGCCCCAGCATTTT. The chain is built from TRBV11-3 and TRBJ1-5; D call uncertain. The CDR3 runs to 14 residues. CDR1 is SGHNT, CDR2 YENEEA, per germline. With 7 bases removed from V and 2 bases from J, the gap between germline ends came to 12 bases.

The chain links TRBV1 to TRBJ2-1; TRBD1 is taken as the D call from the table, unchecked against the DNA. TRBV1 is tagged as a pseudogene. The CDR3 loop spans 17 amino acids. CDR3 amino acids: CASSQVGRGQAYNEQFF. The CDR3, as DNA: TGCGCCAGCAGCCAGGTAGGGCGCGGACAGGCCTACAATGAGCAGTTCTTC.

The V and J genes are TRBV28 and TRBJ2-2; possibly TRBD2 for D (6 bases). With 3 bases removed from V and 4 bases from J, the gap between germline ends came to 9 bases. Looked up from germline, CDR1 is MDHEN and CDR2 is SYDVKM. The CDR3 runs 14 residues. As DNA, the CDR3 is TGTGCCAGCAGTTTGGGGGGATTCACCGGGGAGCTGTTTTTT. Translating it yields CASSLGGFTGELFF.

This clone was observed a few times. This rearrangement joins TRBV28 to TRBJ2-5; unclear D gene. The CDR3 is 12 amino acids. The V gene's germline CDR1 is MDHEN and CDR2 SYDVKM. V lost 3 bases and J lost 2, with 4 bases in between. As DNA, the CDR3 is TGTGCCAGCAGTTTCCGACAAGAGACCCAGTACTTC. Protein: CASSFRQETQYF.

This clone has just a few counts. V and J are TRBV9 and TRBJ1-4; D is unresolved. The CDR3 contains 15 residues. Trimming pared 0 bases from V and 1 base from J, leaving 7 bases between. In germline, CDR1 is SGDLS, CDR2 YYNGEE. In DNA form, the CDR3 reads TGTGCCAGCAGCGTAGGACCGGGAACTAATGAAAAACTGTTTTTT. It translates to CASSVGPGTNEKLFF. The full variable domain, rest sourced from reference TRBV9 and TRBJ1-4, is DSGVTQTPKHLITATGQRVTLRCSPRSGDLSVYWYQQSLDQGLQFLIQYYNGEERAKGNILERFSAQQFPDLHSELNLSSLELGDSALYFCASSVGPGTNEKLFFGSGTQLSVL.